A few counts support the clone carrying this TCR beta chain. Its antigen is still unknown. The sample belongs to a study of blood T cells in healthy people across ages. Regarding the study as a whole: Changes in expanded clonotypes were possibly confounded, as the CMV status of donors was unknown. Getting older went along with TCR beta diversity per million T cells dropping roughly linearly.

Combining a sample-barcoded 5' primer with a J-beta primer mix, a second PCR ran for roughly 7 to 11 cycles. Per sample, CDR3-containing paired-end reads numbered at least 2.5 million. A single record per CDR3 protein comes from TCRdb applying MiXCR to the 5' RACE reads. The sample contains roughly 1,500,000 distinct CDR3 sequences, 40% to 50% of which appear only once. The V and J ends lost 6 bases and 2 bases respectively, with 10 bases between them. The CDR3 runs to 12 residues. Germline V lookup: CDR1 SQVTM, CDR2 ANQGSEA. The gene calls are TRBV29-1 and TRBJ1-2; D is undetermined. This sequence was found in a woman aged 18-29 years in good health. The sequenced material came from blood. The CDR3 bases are TGCAGCGTCCAGCCCGGGAACTATGGCTACACCTTC. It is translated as CSVQPGNYGYTF.